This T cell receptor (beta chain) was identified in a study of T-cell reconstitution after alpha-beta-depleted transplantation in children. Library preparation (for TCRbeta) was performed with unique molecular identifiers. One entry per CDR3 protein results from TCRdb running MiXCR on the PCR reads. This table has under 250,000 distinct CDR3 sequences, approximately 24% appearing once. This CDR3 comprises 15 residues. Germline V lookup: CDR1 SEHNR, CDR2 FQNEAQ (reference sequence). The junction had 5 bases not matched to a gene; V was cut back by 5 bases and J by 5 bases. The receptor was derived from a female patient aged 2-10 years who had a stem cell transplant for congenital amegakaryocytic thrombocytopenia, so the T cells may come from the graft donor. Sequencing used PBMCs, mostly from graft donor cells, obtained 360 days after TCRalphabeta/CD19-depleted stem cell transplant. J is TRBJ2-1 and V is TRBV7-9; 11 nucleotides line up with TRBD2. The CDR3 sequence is CASSAGTSGNNEQFF. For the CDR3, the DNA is TGTGCCAGCAGCGCCGGGACTAGCGGAAACAATGAGCAGTTCTTC.